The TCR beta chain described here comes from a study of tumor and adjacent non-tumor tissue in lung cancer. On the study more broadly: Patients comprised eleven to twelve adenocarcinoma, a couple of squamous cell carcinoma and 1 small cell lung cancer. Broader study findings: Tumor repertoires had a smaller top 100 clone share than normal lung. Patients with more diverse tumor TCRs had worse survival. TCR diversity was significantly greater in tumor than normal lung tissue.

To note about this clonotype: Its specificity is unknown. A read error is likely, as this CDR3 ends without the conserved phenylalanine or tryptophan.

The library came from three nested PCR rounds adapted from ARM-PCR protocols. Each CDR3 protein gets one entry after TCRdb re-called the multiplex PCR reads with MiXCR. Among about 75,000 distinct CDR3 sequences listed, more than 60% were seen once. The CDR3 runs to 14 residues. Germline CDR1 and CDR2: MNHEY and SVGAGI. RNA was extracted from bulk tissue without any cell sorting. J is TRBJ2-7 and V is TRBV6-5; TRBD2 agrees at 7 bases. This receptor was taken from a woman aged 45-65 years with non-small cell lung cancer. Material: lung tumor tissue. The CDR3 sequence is CASSYQRGTYEQYL. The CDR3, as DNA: TGTGCCAGCAGTTATCAGCGGGGAACCTACGAACAGTACTTA.